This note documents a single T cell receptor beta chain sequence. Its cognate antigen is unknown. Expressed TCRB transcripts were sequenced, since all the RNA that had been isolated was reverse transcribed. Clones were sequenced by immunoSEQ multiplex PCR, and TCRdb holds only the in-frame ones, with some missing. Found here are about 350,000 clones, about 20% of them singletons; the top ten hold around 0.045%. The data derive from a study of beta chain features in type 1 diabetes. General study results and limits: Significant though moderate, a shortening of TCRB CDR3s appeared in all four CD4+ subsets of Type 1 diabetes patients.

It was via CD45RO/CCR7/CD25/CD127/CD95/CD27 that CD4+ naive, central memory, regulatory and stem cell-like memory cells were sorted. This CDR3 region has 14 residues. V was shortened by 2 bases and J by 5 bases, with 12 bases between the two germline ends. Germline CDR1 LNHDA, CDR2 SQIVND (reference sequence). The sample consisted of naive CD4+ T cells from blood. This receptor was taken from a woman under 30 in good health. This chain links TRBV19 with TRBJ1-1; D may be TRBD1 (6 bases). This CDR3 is CASSIPLQGTEAFF. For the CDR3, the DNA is TGTGCCAGTAGTATACCCCTACAGGGTACTGAAGCTTTCTTT.